This record looks at one TCR beta chain sequence and its context. Antigen unknown. The data originate from a study of CD8+ T cells in alopecia areata. Extraction of RNA preceded its reverse transcription into cDNA, which served as the sequencing template. Some clones are missing from TCRdb's copy, which holds only in-frame ones; the method was immunoSEQ multiplex PCR. Of over 150,000 clones detected, around 50% appear once; the ten largest clones hold 4.5% to 6%. V was clipped by 6 bases and J by 6 bases, with 11 bases between them. The CDR3 is 11 residues long. Germline CDR1 and CDR2: SQVTM and ANQGSEA. Findings of the study overall: TCR sharing across patients was less clear than in mice, possibly HLA-related. Relative to normal scalp, lesional scalp, especially alopecia totalis/universalis, showed higher clonality. Scalp repertoires also include resident alphabeta T cells from normal skin.

PBMCs were stained for CD3, CD4 and CD8, and CD4+ and CD8+ T cells were sorted. The rearrangement links TRBV29-1 to TRBJ1-2, with D perhaps matching TRBD1 (5 bases). Sequencing used CD8+ T cells sorted from blood. This receptor was obtained from a human donor in good health. The CDR3 region has the DNA TGCAGCGTCTCCAGGGAAGATGGCTACACCTTC. As protein: CSVSREDGYTF.